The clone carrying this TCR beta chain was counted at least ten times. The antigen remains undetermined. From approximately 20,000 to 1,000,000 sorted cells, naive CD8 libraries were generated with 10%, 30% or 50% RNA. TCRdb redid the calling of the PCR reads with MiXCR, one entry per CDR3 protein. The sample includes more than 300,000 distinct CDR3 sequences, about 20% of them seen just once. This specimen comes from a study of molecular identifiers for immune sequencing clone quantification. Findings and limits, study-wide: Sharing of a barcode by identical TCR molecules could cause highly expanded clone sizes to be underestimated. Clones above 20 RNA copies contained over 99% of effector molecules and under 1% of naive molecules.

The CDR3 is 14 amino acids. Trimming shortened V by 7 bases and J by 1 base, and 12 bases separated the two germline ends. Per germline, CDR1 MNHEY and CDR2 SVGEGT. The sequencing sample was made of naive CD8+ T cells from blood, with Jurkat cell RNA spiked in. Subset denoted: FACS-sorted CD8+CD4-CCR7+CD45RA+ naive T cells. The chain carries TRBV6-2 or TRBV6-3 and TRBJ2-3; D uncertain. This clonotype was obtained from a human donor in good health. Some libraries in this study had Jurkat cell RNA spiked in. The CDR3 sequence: CASTLDWGTDTQYF. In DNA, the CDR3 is TGTGCCAGCACCCTCGACTGGGGCACAGATACGCAGTATTTT.